The rows below give T cell receptor beta chains drawn from one sample of a study of blood T cells in healthy people across ages. In TCRdb, the 5' RACE reads were re-called with MiXCR into one record per CDR3 protein. The sample shows about 970,000 distinct CDR3 sequences, 45% to 60% of them seen only once. The sample was blood. The receptors here all came from a woman aged 60-70 years in good health. Both conserved end residues are part of each CDR3. D genes are given only for firm matches. Some rows mark clone size as missing; the rest say once, few, many or name a class of expanded clone.

abundance,v_gene,d_gene,j_gene,CDR3nt,CDR3aa
few,TRBV6-5,NA,TRBJ1-5,TGTGCCAGCAGTTACGTTCCTGTGGGACGCCAGCCCCAGCATTTT,CASSYVPVGRQPQHF
few,TRBV15,TRBD2,TRBJ2-5,TGTGCCACCAGCAGAGGCGGGGGGTCTACAGAGACCCAGTACTTC,CATSRGGGSTETQYF
NA,TRBV29-1,NA,TRBJ1-1,TGCAGCGTTGCGGTGGGGCAGGGGACTGAAGCTTTCTTT,CSVAVGQGTEAFF
few,TRBV29-1,TRBD1,TRBJ1-5,TGCAGCGTACGAACGGGACAGGGGGCAAGTCAGCCCCAGCATTTT,CSVRTGQGASQPQHF
few,TRBV7-9,TRBD1,TRBJ2-3,TGTGCCAGCAGCGTCGACAGGGACACAGATACGCAGTATTTT,CASSVDRDTDTQYF
NA,TRBV12-3/TRBV12-4,NA,TRBJ2-1,TGTGCCAGCAGCGTGCAGCAGTACAATGAGCAGTTCTTC,CASSVQQYNEQFF
NA,TRBV2,NA,TRBJ1-4,TGTGCCAGCAGTGTTGGTCAGGCCCCTAATGAAAAACTGTTTTTT,CASSVGQAPNEKLFF
NA,TRBV9,TRBD2,TRBJ2-3,TGTGCCAGCAGCGTAGACCTAGCGGGAGTTTCTGGCACAGATACGCAGTATTTT,CASSVDLAGVSGTDTQYF
few,TRBV7-2,NA,TRBJ2-5,TGTGCCAGCAGTTTTGGGGTGGGGGAGACCCAGTACTTC,CASSFGVGETQYF
once,TRBV14,NA,TRBJ1-2,TGTGCCAGCAGCCAAGGGGCCAGGCCTCGCTACACCTTC,CASSQGARPRYTF
NA,TRBV5-1,TRBD2,TRBJ2-3,TGCGCCAGCAGCTTGGAGCTAGCGGGATCCCCTACCACAGATACGCAGTATTTT,CASSLELAGSPTTDTQYF
few,TRBV6-6,TRBD1,TRBJ2-3,TGTGCCAGCAGTTACGGACAGGGGGGAGATACGCAGTATTTT,CASSYGQGGDTQYF
NA,TRBV5-6,NA,TRBJ1-5,TGTGCCAGCAGCTTGACCCCAGGGGTGCGCCAGCCCCAGCATTTT,CASSLTPGVRQPQHF
NA,TRBV27,NA,TRBJ2-2,TGTGCCAGCAGTTACAGGGACGCCGGGGAGCTGTTTTTT,CASSYRDAGELFF
NA,TRBV7-9,TRBD2,TRBJ2-2,TGTGCCAGCAGCCAACGGGAGGTAGCGGGAGTACCCGGGGAGCTGTTTTTT,CASSQREVAGVPGELFF
NA,TRBV29-1,NA,TRBJ2-5,TGCAGCGTTAAGGGTGTTGGAGAGACCCAGTACTTC,CSVKGVGETQYF
NA,TRBV27,NA,TRBJ2-7,TGTGCCAGCAGTTTTCGGGTCCAGGCCTCCTACGAGCAGTACTTC,CASSFRVQASYEQYF
NA,TRBV4-2,NA,TRBJ2-3,TGTGCCAGCAGCCAAGCAGACACCACGGCAGATACGCAGTATTTT,CASSQADTTADTQYF
NA,TRBV28,NA,TRBJ2-7,TGTGCCAGCGGTCCGCGCGGGACAAAATCCTACGAGCAGTACTTC,CASGPRGTKSYEQYF
few,TRBV21-1,NA,TRBJ2-7,TGTGCCAGCAGCAACGCTGTGGTATTAAACTACGAGCAGTACTTC,CASSNAVVLNYEQYF
NA,TRBV25-1,NA,TRBJ2-5,TGTGCCAGCAGTGAATGGTATCAAGAGGCCCAGTACTTC,CASSEWYQEAQYF
once,TRBV28,NA,TRBJ2-5,TGTGCCAGCAGACAGGAGGTTGGGCAAGAGACCCAGTACTTC,CASRQEVGQETQYF
NA,TRBV18,NA,TRBJ2-5,TGTGCCAGCTCACGCTCGATGGAAGAGACCCAGTACTTC,CASSRSMEETQYF
once,TRBV27,NA,TRBJ1-5,TGTGCCAGCAGTTTTATCGATCAGCCCCAGCATTTT,CASSFIDQPQHF
NA,TRBV6-5,NA,TRBJ2-5,TGTGCCAGCAGTTACTCCGTACTACCCCAAGAGACCCAGTACTTC,CASSYSVLPQETQYF
NA,TRBV12-3/TRBV12-4,NA,TRBJ2-1,TGTGCCAGCAGTTTTCGGACGGAACAGTTCTTC,CASSFRTEQFF
few,TRBV29-1,NA,TRBJ1-2,TGCAGCGTTAGGATATATAACTATGGCTACACCTTC,CSVRIYNYGYTF
NA,TRBV20-1,NA,TRBJ2-1,TGCAGTGCCACACGCTTTAATGAGCAGTTCTTC,CSATRFNEQFF
few,TRBV7-9,TRBD1,TRBJ1-2,TGTGCCAGCAGCTACGGGACAGGGCAAATTAACTATGGCTACACCTTC,CASSYGTGQINYGYTF
few,TRBV5-1,NA,TRBJ2-1,TGCGCCAGCAGCTTGGACTTTAGCGAACTAGCCTACAATGAGCAGTTCTTC,CASSLDFSELAYNEQFF
NA,TRBV2,NA,TRBJ2-5,TGTGCCAGCAGTGAAAGGGTGGAGACCCAGTACTTC,CASSERVETQYF
NA,TRBV28,TRBD1,TRBJ2-3,TGTGCCAGCAGTTTTGGACAGGGCTGGGATACGCAGTATTTT,CASSFGQGWDTQYF
NA,TRBV6-1,NA,TRBJ2-3,TGTGTCAGCAGCACGGGCCTCGAGTTAGACACAGATACGCAGTATTTT,CVSSTGLELDTDTQYF
NA,TRBV7-2,NA,TRBJ2-1,TGTGCCAGCAGCTTAGTCCTTGGGAGCTCCTACAATGAGCAGTTCTTC,CASSLVLGSSYNEQFF
NA,TRBV7-3,NA,TRBJ2-1,TGTGCCAGCAGCTCGAATAATGGTCTATTCAATGAGCAGTTCTTC,CASSSNNGLFNEQFF
NA,TRBV29-1,NA,TRBJ1-2,TGCAGCGTTGTTGAGGGCCATGGCTACACCTTC,CSVVEGHGYTF
NA,TRBV20-1,NA,TRBJ2-1,TGCAGTGCAAGGGCGGGGCAGTCCAATGAGCAGTTCTTC,CSARAGQSNEQFF
NA,TRBV11-2,NA,TRBJ2-3,TGTGCCAGCGGCGAACTGTCAGATACGCAGTATTTT,CASGELSDTQYF
NA,TRBV6-5,TRBD2,TRBJ2-1,TGTGCCAGCAGTAATCTAGCGGGAGGGCCATGTGAGCAGTTCTTC,CASSNLAGGPCEQFF
NA,TRBV6-1,NA,TRBJ1-6,TGTGCCAGCCGGGGGGCTGCCTATAATTCACCCCTCCACTTT,CASRGAAYNSPLHF
NA,TRBV5-1,NA,TRBJ2-1,TGCGCCAGCAGCTTAGGTGCGAGTGAGCAGTTCTTC,CASSLGASEQFF
few,TRBV2,NA,TRBJ2-5,TGTGCCAGCAGGCTGATGCAGGGTGGAGAGACCCAGTACTTC,CASRLMQGGETQYF
NA,TRBV29-1,TRBD1,TRBJ2-7,TGCAGCGTTGGGGACAGGGGGGTTGGCGAGCAGTACTTC,CSVGDRGVGEQYF
NA,TRBV12-3/TRBV12-4,NA,TRBJ2-3,TGTGCCAGCAGTTTGGGTTTCGCCTTACAGCCAGATACGCAGTATTTT,CASSLGFALQPDTQYF
NA,TRBV6-5,NA,TRBJ2-7,TGTGCCAGCAGTTCCCTTTCGACCCCTCGCCCTCCTTACGAGCAGTACTTC,CASSSLSTPRPPYEQYF
few,TRBV4-3,NA,TRBJ2-3,TGCGCCAGCAGCCAAGAAACGGGAGACACAGATACGCAGTATTTT,CASSQETGDTDTQYF
NA,TRBV30,TRBD2,TRBJ2-3,TGTGCCTGGAGTAAGGCGGGAGCGCGCACAGATACGCAGTATTTT,CAWSKAGARTDTQYF
NA,TRBV28,TRBD2,TRBJ2-5,TGTGCCAGCAGTTTACTCCTAGCGGACCAAGAGACCCAGTACTTC,CASSLLLADQETQYF
many,TRBV10-3,NA,TRBJ2-7,TGTGCCATCAGTGAGGGGACTCCAAACCTGTACGAGCAGTACTTC,CAISEGTPNLYEQYF
NA,TRBV20-1,TRBD2,TRBJ2-1,TGCAGTGCTAGGCGGACTAGCGGGGATTCCTACAATGAGCAGTTCTTC,CSARRTSGDSYNEQFF
NA,TRBV7-9,TRBD2,TRBJ2-3,TGTGCCAGCAGCCTATCCCTAGCGGGGCCCACAGATACGCAGTATTTT,CASSLSLAGPTDTQYF
NA,TRBV28,NA,TRBJ1-1,TGTGCCAGCAAAATTAACACTGAAGCTTTCTTT,CASKINTEAFF
few,TRBV27,TRBD2,TRBJ2-1,TGTGCCAGCAGTGATAGCGGGGAAAACCACAATGAGCAGTTCTTC,CASSDSGENHNEQFF
once,TRBV25-1,NA,TRBJ2-5,TGTGCCAGCAGTGAAGGCAGGATCGAGACCCAGTACTTC,CASSEGRIETQYF
NA,TRBV7-3,NA,TRBJ2-7,TGTGCCAGCAGCGTACGTGGCGTTAAAAGCGAGCAGTACTTC,CASSVRGVKSEQYF